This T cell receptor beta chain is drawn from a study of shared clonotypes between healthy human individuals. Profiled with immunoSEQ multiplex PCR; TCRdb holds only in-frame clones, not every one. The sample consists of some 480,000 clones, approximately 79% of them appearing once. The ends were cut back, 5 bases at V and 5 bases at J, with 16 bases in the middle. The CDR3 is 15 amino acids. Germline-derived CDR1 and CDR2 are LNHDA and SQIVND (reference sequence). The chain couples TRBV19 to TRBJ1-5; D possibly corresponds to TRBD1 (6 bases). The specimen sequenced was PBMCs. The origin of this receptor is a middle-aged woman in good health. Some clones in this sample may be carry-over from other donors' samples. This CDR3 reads CASSSGHFTDQPQHF. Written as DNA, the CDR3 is TGTGCCAGTAGTTCGGGACACTTCACGGATCAGCCCCAGCATTTT.